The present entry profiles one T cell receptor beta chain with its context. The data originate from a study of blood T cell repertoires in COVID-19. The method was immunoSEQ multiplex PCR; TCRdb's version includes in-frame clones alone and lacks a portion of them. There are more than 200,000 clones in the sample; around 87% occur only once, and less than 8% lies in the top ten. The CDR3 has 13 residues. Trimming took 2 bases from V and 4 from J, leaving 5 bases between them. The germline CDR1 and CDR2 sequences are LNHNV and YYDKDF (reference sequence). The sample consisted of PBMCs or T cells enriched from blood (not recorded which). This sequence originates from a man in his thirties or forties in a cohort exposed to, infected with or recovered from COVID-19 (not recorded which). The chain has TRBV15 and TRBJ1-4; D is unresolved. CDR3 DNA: TGTGCCACCAGCAGACTCCGTAATGAAAAACTGTTTTTT. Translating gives CATSRLRNEKLFF.